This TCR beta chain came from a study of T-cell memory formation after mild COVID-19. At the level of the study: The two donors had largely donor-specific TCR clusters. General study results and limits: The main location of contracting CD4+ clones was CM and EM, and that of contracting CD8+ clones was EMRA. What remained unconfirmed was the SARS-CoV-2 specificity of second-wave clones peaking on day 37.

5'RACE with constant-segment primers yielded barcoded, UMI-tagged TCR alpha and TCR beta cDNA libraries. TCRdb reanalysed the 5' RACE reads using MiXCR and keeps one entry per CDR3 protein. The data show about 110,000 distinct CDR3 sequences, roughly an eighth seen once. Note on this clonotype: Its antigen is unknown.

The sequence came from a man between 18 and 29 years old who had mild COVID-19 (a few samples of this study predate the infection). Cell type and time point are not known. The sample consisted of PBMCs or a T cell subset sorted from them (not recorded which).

As DNA, the CDR3 is TGCAGTGCTAGAGATCTGGCGCTCCCCCACGAGCAGTACTTC. Translating gives CSARDLALPHEQYF. The chain carries TRBV20-1 and TRBJ2-7; D call uncertain. The germline V gene encodes CDR1 DFQATT and CDR2 SNEGSKA (reference sequence). The CDR3 runs to 14 residues. Trimming cost V 0 bases and J 5 bases, with 14 bases left between them.